The next 25 T cell receptor beta chains were all read from a single sample in a study of blood T cells in healthy people across ages. A J-beta primer mix and a sample-barcoded 5' primer were used in a second PCR of roughly 7 to 12 cycles. Using its own MiXCR run on the 5' RACE reads, TCRdb lists one record per CDR3 protein. Of more than 800,000 distinct CDR3 sequences listed, around 30% are singletons. The source material was blood. Receptors were obtained from a woman aged 80 or over in good health.

The genes are TRBV25-1 and TRBJ2-5, with 9 positions matching TRBD1. CDR3 length equals 13 residues. The germline gives CDR1 MGHDK, CDR2 SYGVNS. V shed 6 bases and J 13 bases; nucleotides not matched to a gene: 12. The CDR3 loop is CASSHPGTGQRYF. The CDR3 DNA reads TGTGCCAGCAGCCACCCTGGGACAGGGCAAAGGTACTTC.

Note on this clonotype: Its ends do not fully match the called genes, so a read error is possible. The chain is built from TRBV6-6 and TRBJ1-2, with 7 bases aligning to TRBD1. The CDR3 is made up of 14 amino acids. CDR1 is MNHNY, CDR2 SVGAGI, per germline (reference sequence). CDR3 DNA: TGTGCCAGCAGATACTCAGGAAGGGGGCATGGCTACACCTTC. Translation: CASRYSGRGHGYTF.

Concerning this clonotype itself: Since a much larger clone is just one base distant, this may be a read error. The rearrangement links TRBV20-1 to TRBJ1-5; D perhaps matches TRBD1 (5 bases). Per germline, CDR1 DFQATT and CDR2 SNEGSKA (reference sequence). The CDR3 has 15 amino acids. V was pared by 5 bases and J by 3 bases, with 17 bases between. The CDR3 region is CSAQQRRGFNQPQHF. The CDR3 coding sequence is TGCAGTGCTCAGCAGAGAAGGGGTTTCAATCAGCCCCAGCATTTT.

The table lists this clonotype with many counts. CDR3 protein: CSARGGGGASYNEQFF. CDR3 coding DNA: TGCAGTGCTAGAGGGGGCGGGGGAGCATCCTACAATGAGCAGTTCTTC. V is TRBV20-1 and J is TRBJ2-1; 7 bases line up with TRBD2. In germline, CDR1 is DFQATT, CDR2 SNEGSKA (reference sequence). The ends lost 1 base at V and 1 base at J; junction bases unmatched: 7. This CDR3 spans 16 amino acids.

This clonotype has at least ten counts. The rearrangement links TRBV7-8 to TRBJ1-1; TRBD1 matches 10 bases. Germline V CDR1 and CDR2: SGHVS, FQNEAQ. The V gene end was trimmed by 8 bases and the J gene end by 0 bases; junction bases not matched to a gene: 0. The CDR3 has 13 residues. The CDR3 protein is CASGTGVNTEAFF. CDR3 coding DNA: TGTGCCAGCGGGACAGGGGTGAACACTGAAGCTTTCTTT.

V and J are TRBV12-3 or TRBV12-4 and TRBJ2-3; D unclear. V was clipped by 5 bases and J by 8 bases, with 11 bases between them. CDR3 length equals 12 residues. The CDR3 bases are TGTGCCAGCAGTCCAAGCCGCGTTACGCAGTATTTT. Its translation is CASSPSRVTQYF.

Of note for this clonotype: A much larger clone differs from this one at a single base, so this may be a read error. The conserved phenylalanine or tryptophan is not found at the CDR3 terminus, so this likely reflects a read error. The chain couples TRBV3-1 to TRBJ2-1; 9 positions agree with TRBD2. V was clipped by 3 bases and J by 5 bases; unmatched bases: 2. This CDR3 region has 14 residues. The germline V gene encodes CDR1 LGHDT and CDR2 YNNKEL (reference sequence). The CDR3 bases are TGTGCCAGCAGCCATGGGACTAGCCACAATGAGCAGTTCATC. Translated, it gives CASSHGTSHNEQFI.

The J gene is TRBJ2-7, the V gene TRBV7-2; possibly TRBD1 or TRBD2 for D (6 bases each). Germline CDR1 and CDR2: SGHTA and FQGNSA. V lost 2 bases to trimming and J lost 1 base, with 15 bases between them. This CDR3 spans 16 amino acids. The CDR3 here is CASSLTGALRSYEQYF. The CDR3 nucleotides are TGTGCCAGCAGCTTAACGGGGGCCCTGAGGTCCTACGAGCAGTACTTC.

This clonotype came up many times. The V and J genes are TRBV6-1 and TRBJ2-3; D gene ambiguous. CDR1 is MNHNS, CDR2 SASEGT, per germline. CDR3 length: 12 residues. The V end was cut by 6 bases, the J end by 5 bases, with 9 bases between. The CDR3 coding sequence is TGTGCCAGCAGCACCCGCGAAGATACGCAGTATTTT. This translates into CASSTREDTQYF.

The chain recombines TRBV7-6 with TRBJ2-1, with D maybe TRBD2 (6 bases). Trimming pared 2 bases from V and 3 bases from J, leaving 14 bases between. CDR3 size: 16 residues. Germline lookup yields CDR1 SGHVS and CDR2 FNYEAQ. The CDR3 nucleotides read TGTGCCAGCAGCTTAATGGCGGGGTCCCGCTACAATGAGCAGTTCTTC. It translates to CASSLMAGSRYNEQFF.

At least ten counts were recorded for this clonotype. The chain employs TRBV6-5 and TRBJ1-2; 9 bases align to TRBD1. Trimming cost V 6 bases and J 2 bases; bases outside gene matches: 10. In germline, CDR1 is MNHEY, CDR2 SVGAGI. The CDR3 is made up of 16 amino acids. CDR3 sequence: CASSPPYRGRNYGYTF. The DNA for the CDR3 is TGTGCCAGCAGCCCACCCTACAGGGGGCGGAACTATGGCTACACCTTC.

This clonotype has ten or more counts. The chain carries TRBV29-1 and TRBJ1-2; no definite D call. CDR1 SQVTM and CDR2 ANQGSEA come from the germline V gene. With 7 bases removed from V and 7 bases from J, the gap between germline ends came to 13 bases. The CDR3 has 11 amino acids. The CDR3 bases are TGCAGCGCGGAAACCAAGGTTGGCTACACCTTC. Its translation: CSAETKVGYTF.

This clonotype showed up just a few times. The chain carries TRBV2 and TRBJ2-5; D not resolved. This CDR3 spans 12 amino acids. V gave up 3 bases and J gave up 3 bases, with 5 bases separating them. The germline CDR1 and CDR2 sequences are SNHLY and FYNNEI. CDR3 sequence: CASSEWEETQYF. As DNA, the CDR3 is TGTGCCAGCAGTGAGTGGGAAGAGACCCAGTACTTC.

The gene calls are TRBV5-1 and TRBJ2-3; 7 nucleotides agree with TRBD2. CDR1 SGHRS and CDR2 YFSETQ come from the germline V gene. The CDR3 runs to 17 residues. The V gene end was trimmed by 4 bases and the J gene end by 4 bases; junction bases not matched to a gene: 15. DNA of the CDR3: TGCGCCAGCAGCCCGGTTTGGAAGGGAACTAGCGCAGATACGCAGTATTTT. This encodes CASSPVWKGTSADTQYF.

The chain employs TRBV30 and TRBJ1-5; D is uncertain. Deletions cut 1 base from V and 4 bases from J, with 14 bases between. Looked up from germline, CDR1 is GTSNPN and CDR2 is SVGIG (reference sequence). The CDR3 is made up of 15 amino acids. CDR3 in DNA: TGTGCCTGGAGTGGACCCGGGATGGAGAATCAGCCCCAGCATTTT. It translates to CAWSGPGMENQPQHF.

This clonotype was detected only once. This chain uses TRBV12-3 or TRBV12-4 with TRBJ2-3, with a weak D call TRBD1 (5 bases). V dropped 2 bases and J dropped 4 bases, with 10 bases sitting between them. The CDR3 totals 14 residues. The CDR3 coding sequence is TGTGCCAGCAGTTTAAACAGGAGACCAGATACGCAGTATTTT. Protein sequence: CASSLNRRPDTQYF.

In its sample, this clonotype was seen many times. This CDR3 reads CASSQGVRGQGGDTQYF. The CDR3 DNA reads TGCGCCAGCAGCCAAGGTGTCAGGGGGCAGGGGGGTGATACGCAGTATTTT. This sequence joins TRBV4-3 and TRBJ2-3; 8 bases are shared with TRBD1. The CDR3 has 17 residues. V dropped 1 base and J dropped 6; count of bases not matched to a gene: 12. CDR1 is LGHNA, CDR2 YSLEER, per germline.

This chain connects TRBV6-5 to TRBJ2-1; 9 bases are a match to TRBD2. This CDR3 region has 15 residues. After removal of 3 bases from V and 6 bases from J, the junction contained 6 bases not matched to a gene. Per germline, CDR1 MNHEY and CDR2 SVGAGI. The CDR3 reads CASSYGRLAANEQFF. Here the CDR3 DNA reads TGTGCCAGCAGTTATGGGAGACTAGCGGCCAATGAGCAGTTCTTC.

Regarding this clonotype: A much larger clone differs by one base, so this may be a read error. The J gene is TRBJ1-2, the V gene TRBV6-5; D gene ambiguous. The germline CDR1 and CDR2 sequences are MNHEY and SVGAGI. This CDR3 is 14 amino acids long. V shed 6 bases and J shed 7 bases, with 18 bases lying between them. The CDR3 nucleotides are TGTGCCAGCAGGCCCCGGAGCGGTCCCTGTGGCTACACCTTC. This encodes CASRPRSGPCGYTF.

The CDR3 DNA is TGTGCCAGCAGTAAGGACAGGCTGCAGTACTTC. Its translation is CASSKDRLQYF. The chain has TRBV6-2 or TRBV6-3 and TRBJ2-5; 7 nucleotides match TRBD1. Germline V lookup: CDR1 MNHEY, CDR2 SVGEGT. This CDR3 region has 11 residues. Trimming removed 5 bases from V and 11 bases from J; junction bases left unmatched: 5.

V gene TRBV7-2 combines with J gene TRBJ2-1; D possibly corresponds to TRBD1 (5 bases). The CDR3 loop spans 14 amino acids. V lost 9 bases to trimming and J lost 6 bases, with 18 bases between them. The germline V gene has CDR1 SGHTA and CDR2 FQGNSA. CDR3 sequence (DNA): TGTGCCAGTAGTTATTCGACAGCAAGCAATGAGCAGTTCTTC. Protein sequence: CASSYSTASNEQFF.

The chain is built from TRBV28 and TRBJ2-7; 11 bases fit TRBD1. In germline, CDR1 is MDHEN, CDR2 SYDVKM. The CDR3 spans 13 residues. V lost 9 bases and J lost 2; bases outside the gene matches: 3. This CDR3 reads CASLDRGPYEQYF. CDR3 sequence (DNA): TGTGCCAGTTTGGACAGGGGGCCCTACGAGCAGTACTTC.

V is TRBV7-9 and J is TRBJ2-2; tentative D call: TRBD1 (6 bases). The V gene lost 2 bases and the J gene lost 4 bases, with 20 bases spanning the gap. The CDR3 extends over 18 amino acids. Germline lookup yields CDR1 SEHNR and CDR2 FQNEAQ (reference sequence). CDR3 bases: TGTGCCAGCAGCTTAAGCATGGGGGCTTTTGGGAGCACCGGGGAGCTGTTTTTT. Its translation: CASSLSMGAFGSTGELFF.

About this clonotype: This CDR3 is missing its conserved last phenylalanine or tryptophan, likely due to a read error. The genes are TRBV5-4 and TRBJ1-2; D is undetermined. The CDR3 runs to 13 residues. Germline V gene data show CDR1 as SGHNT and CDR2 as YYREEE (reference sequence). Trimming took off 4 bases at V and 4 bases at J, with 11 bases between the two ends. CDR3 sequence (DNA): TGTGCCAGCAGCCCTTATGGTAGCTATGGCTACACCCTC. Its protein product is CASSPYGSYGYTL.

The sample holds many counts of this clonotype. The CDR3 bases are TGTGCCAGCAGCTTAGACACAGGGTCGGGCATTCAGTACTTC. It translates to CASSLDTGSGIQYF. This chain uses TRBV7-2 with TRBJ2-4, with D tentatively TRBD1 (6 bases). With 1 base removed from V and 9 bases from J, the gap between germline ends came to 13 bases. There are 14 residues in the CDR3. Germline CDR1 is SGHTA and CDR2 is FQGNSA.